This T cell receptor (beta chain) was observed in a study of response to subunit inactivated influenza vaccine listed by TCRdb under 2018. For the wider study: Deep quantitative T cell receptor repertoire profiling was used in the study to track responses to a trivalent subunit inactivated influenza vaccine. Study-level results and caveats: The authors suggested that each seasonal influenza vaccination may recruit only a limited number of new T cells.

From the germline V gene (reference sequence), CDR1 is DFQATT and CDR2 is SNEGSKA. V and J lose 3 bases and 5 bases, and a span of 14 bases separates them. Measured from the cysteine to the phenylalanine, the CDR3 is 13 residues long. The entry retains the CDR3 DNA only, 39 bases that are in frame from base 1. Comment on this clonotype: This receptor's antigen is unknown. Base qualities are missing; no much larger clone stands one base away.

Library preparation was by RT-PCR. Sequenced on an Illumina HiSeq 2500. The public reads were reanalyzed by TCRdb: fastp trimming at Q25, MiXCR alignment, in-frame beta chains only. CDR3 protein sequences are deduplicated, and each keeps its most common genes and DNA. Across this sample there are hundreds of thousands of distinct CDR3 sequences, with around a fifth seen only once. 10% of the sample is held by the ten biggest clonotypes. This sequence was found in a man between 50 and 75 years old who received an inactivated influenza vaccine. Donor details come from another sample of the same person, matched by shared clones. The chain uses TRBV20-1 and TRBJ2-7, with no confidently assigned D gene. The sequencing used PBMCs from blood, collected around 22 months after vaccination. DNA sequence: TGCAGTGCTAGGGTCAGACAATCCCACGAGCAGTACTTC. Protein translation: CSARVRQSHEQYF.